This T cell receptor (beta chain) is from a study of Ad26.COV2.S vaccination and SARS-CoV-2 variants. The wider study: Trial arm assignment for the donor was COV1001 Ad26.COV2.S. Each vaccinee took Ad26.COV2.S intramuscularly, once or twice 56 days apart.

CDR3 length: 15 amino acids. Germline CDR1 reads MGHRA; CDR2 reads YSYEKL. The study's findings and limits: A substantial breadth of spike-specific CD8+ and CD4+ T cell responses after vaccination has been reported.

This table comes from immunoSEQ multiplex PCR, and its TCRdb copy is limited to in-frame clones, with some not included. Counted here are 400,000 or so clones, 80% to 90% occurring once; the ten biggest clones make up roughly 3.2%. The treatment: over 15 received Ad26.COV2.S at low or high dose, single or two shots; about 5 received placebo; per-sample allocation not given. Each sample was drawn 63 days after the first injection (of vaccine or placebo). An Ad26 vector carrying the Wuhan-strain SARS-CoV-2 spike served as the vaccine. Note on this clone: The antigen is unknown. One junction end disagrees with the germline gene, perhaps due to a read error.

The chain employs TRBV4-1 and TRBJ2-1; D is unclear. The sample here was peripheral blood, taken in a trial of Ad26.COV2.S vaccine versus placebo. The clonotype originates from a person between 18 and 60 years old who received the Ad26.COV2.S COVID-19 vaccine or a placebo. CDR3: CASRQEQVLYNEQFF. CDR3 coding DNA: TGCGCCAGCAGGCAAGAGCAGGTGCTTTACAATGAGCAGTTCTTC.